The 5 T cell receptor beta chains given below trace back to one sample, sequenced in a study of cytomegalovirus exposure and HLA in healthy donors. Primers included in the PCR were 60 Vbeta and 13 Jbeta primers. The method was immunoSEQ multiplex PCR; TCRdb's version includes in-frame clones alone and lacks a portion of them. The sample has 150,000 or so clones, 82% seen once. Material: PBMCs. These receptors were obtained from a man younger than 45 in good health and CMV-seropositive.

This clone showed up just once. The J gene is TRBJ1-4, the V gene TRBV4-3; weak D call: TRBD1 (6 bases). Germline V gene lookup returns CDR1 LGHNA and CDR2 YSLEER. This CDR3 has 17 amino acids. With 4 bases removed from V and 3 bases from J, the gap between germline ends came to 18 bases. CDR3: CASSLPDRTDPNEKLFF. The CDR3 DNA reads TGCGCCAGCAGCCTCCCAGACCGGACAGACCCTAATGAAAAACTGTTTTTT.

This chain connects TRBV5-1 to TRBJ2-7; D not certain. In germline, CDR1 is SGHRS, CDR2 YFSETQ. Trimming took off 4 bases at V and 3 bases at J, with 17 bases between the two ends. This CDR3 is built from 15 residues. The CDR3 DNA follows: TGCGCCAGCAGCATAACCCAAGGAGCAAACTACGAGCAGTACTTC. It yields the protein CASSITQGANYEQYF.

The sample holds a few counts of this clone. V is TRBV6-1 and J is TRBJ2-5; a possible D gene is TRBD2 (6 bases). The CDR3 spans 14 residues. Germline CDR1 and CDR2: MNHNS and SASEGT. V lost 4 bases to trimming and J lost 5 bases, with 14 bases between them. The CDR3 is CASSASGRGETQYF. The CDR3 nucleotides are TGTGCCAGCAGTGCGTCAGGGCGGGGTGAGACCCAGTACTTC.

The sample holds a few counts of this clone. At one of its ends the junction is not consistent with the germline gene, which may arise from a read error. The chain has TRBV7-9 and TRBJ1-2; TRBD1 aligns across 7 bases. The germline gives CDR1 SEHNR, CDR2 FQNEAQ (reference sequence). The CDR3 contains 9 residues. CDR3 loop: CSQGQRPLF. As DNA, the CDR3 is TGCAGTCAGGGACAGAGACCACTCTTC.

The chain combines TRBV2 with TRBJ1-2; the D gene is possibly TRBD1 (5 bases). CDR3 length: 14 residues. Germline CDR1 reads SNHLY; CDR2 reads FYNNEI. Trimming shortened V by 6 bases and J by 6 bases, and 17 bases separated the two germline ends. CDR3 nucleotides: TGTGCCAGCAGCCCCGGGACTTGGGGCGATGGCTACACCTTC. This gives the protein CASSPGTWGDGYTF.